This entry describes one TCR beta chain. Its antigen is not known. The data belong to a study of shared clonotypes between healthy human individuals. Study results and caveats: Clonotype sharing across several donors was observed for roughly 5% of naive CD4 clonotypes.

The assay used deep level. The authors loaded 150 to 250 ng DNA, roughly 33,000 T cell genomes, into sorted-subset replicate PCRs. The protocol was immunoSEQ multiplex PCR, while the TCRdb copy is restricted to in-frame clones and leaves out a portion. The sample has about 2 million clones; roughly 95% are singletons. Cells designated naive CD8 were CD45RO-negative and were positively selected for CCR7, with terminally differentiated effector memory CD45RA+ cells excluded. The sequence came from a man aged 18 to 29 in good health. Source material: naive CD8+ T cells sorted from blood.

The CDR3 DNA sequence: TGTGCCAGCAGTTTATCCTATGACTACAATGAGCAGTTCTTC. It codes for CASSLSYDYNEQFF. V usage is TRBV27 and J usage is TRBJ2-1; the D is unclear. CDR3 length: 14 amino acids. Trimming pared 0 bases from V and 3 bases from J, leaving 6 bases between. The germline CDR1 and CDR2 sequences are MNHEY and SMNVEV (reference sequence).